This is a list of T cell receptor gamma chains from one sample in a study of gammadelta T cells in human blood. TCRdb reanalysed the RT-PCR reads via CATT. This table holds approximately 200 gamma-chain clones, about 50% found once. The sample taken for sequencing was Vgamma9Vdelta2 gamma-delta T cells from adult blood. The receptors derive from a human donor. Each CDR3 is given with its conserved first and last residue. The listing skips clone size in some rows; elsewhere it reads once, few, many or a size class.

j_call,v_call,clone_size,cdr3_nt,cdr3_aa
TRGJP,TRGV9,large,TGTGCCTTGTGGGAGGTGGAGTTGGGCAAAAAAATCAAGGTATTT,CALWEVELGKKIKVF
TRGJ1/TRGJ2,TRGV9,hyperexpanded,TGTGCCTTGTGGGAGGGCAATAAGAAACTCTTT,CALWEGNKKLF
TRGJP,TRGV9,large,TGTGCCTTGTGGGAGGTTTGGAACCCCTCAAAGGAGTTGGGCAAAAAAATCAAGGTATTT,CALWEVWNPSKELGKKIKVF
TRGJP1,TRGV10,hyperexpanded,TGTGCTGCGTGGGATTTTTGTTGGTTCAAGATATTT,CAAWDFCWFKIF
TRGJP,TRGV9,hyperexpanded,TGTGCCTTGTGGGAGGCCCTCGGGCAAGAGTTGGGCAAAAAAATCAAGGTATTT,CALWEALGQELGKKIKVF
TRGJP,TRGV9,hyperexpanded,TGTGCCTTGTGGGAGAGGGACGAGTTGGGCAAAAAAATCAAGGTATTT,CALWERDELGKKIKVF
TRGJP,TRGV9,large,TGTGCCTTGTGGGAGGTGAGCCCCCCAGAGTTGGGCAAAAAAATCAAGGTATTT,CALWEVSPPELGKKIKVF
TRGJP,TRGV9,large,TGTGCCTTGTGGGAGGCCCACGAGTTGGGCAAAAAAATCAAGGTATTT,CALWEAHELGKKIKVF
TRGJP,TRGV9,large,TGTGCCTTGTGGGAGGTGATGTGGGAAGAGTTGGGCAAAAAAATCAAGGTATTT,CALWEVMWEELGKKIKVF
TRGJP,TRGV9,hyperexpanded,TGTGCCTTGTGGGAGGTTATAGAGTTGGGCAAAAAAATCAAGGTATTT,CALWEVIELGKKIKVF
TRGJ1/TRGJ2,TRGV9,hyperexpanded,TGTGCCTTGTGGGAGGTGCAGGATTATAAGAAACTCTTT,CALWEVQDYKKLF
TRGJ1/TRGJ2,TRGV9,-,TGTGCCTTGTGGGAGGTGCAGGGTCATTATAAGAAACTCTTT,CALWEVQGHYKKLF
TRGJP,TRGV9,hyperexpanded,TGTGCCTTGTGGGAGGCGGGAGAGTTGGGCAAAAAAATCAAGGTATTT,CALWEAGELGKKIKVF
TRGJP,TRGV9,hyperexpanded,TGTGCCTTGTGGGAGGTGCAAGAGTTGGGCAAAAAAATCAAGGTATTT,CALWEVQELGKKIKVF
TRGJP,TRGV9,hyperexpanded,TGTGCCTTGTGGAGATCGCCTCAAGAGTTGGGCAAAAAAATCAAGGTATTT,CALWRSPQELGKKIKVF
TRGJP,TRGV9,hyperexpanded,TGTGCCTTGTGGGAGGGCAGGGAGTTGGGCAAAAAAATCAAGGTATTT,CALWEGRELGKKIKVF
TRGJP,TRGV9,few,TGTGCCTTGTGGGTTAGGGAGTTGGGCAAAAAAATCAAGGTATTT,CALWVRELGKKIKVF
TRGJ1/TRGJ2,TRGV8,hyperexpanded,TGTGCCACCTGGGATAAGAAACTCTTT,CATWDKKLF
TRGJ1/TRGJ2,TRGV9,hyperexpanded,TGTGCCTTGTGGGAGGCGCGAAATTTTTATTATAAGAAACTCTTT,CALWEARNFYYKKLF
TRGJ1/TRGJ2,TRGV2,few,TGTGCCACCTGGGACGGGCCTTATTATAAGAAACTCTTT,CATWDGPYYKKLF
TRGJP,TRGV9,large,TGTGCCTTGTGGGAGATAAAAGAGTTGGGCAAAAAAATCAAGGTATTT,CALWEIKELGKKIKVF
TRGJP,TRGV9,-,TGTGCCTTGTGGGAAAAAGAGTTGGGCAAAAAAATCAAGGTATTT,CALWEKELGKKIKVF
TRGJP,TRGV9,hyperexpanded,TGTGCCTTGTGGGAGGTGCACTTGTTGGGCAAAAAAATCAAGGTATTT,CALWEVHLLGKKIKVF
TRGJP,TRGV9,large,TGTGCCTTGTGGGAGGGCTCGCAAGAGTTGGGCAAAAAAATCAAGGTATTT,CALWEGSQELGKKIKVF
TRGJP,TRGV9,hyperexpanded,TGTGCCTTGTGGGAGAAACAAGAGTTGGGCAAAAAAATCAAGGTATTT,CALWEKQELGKKIKVF
TRGJP,TRGV9,hyperexpanded,TGTGCCTTGTGGGATGTCCAAGAGTTGGGCAAAAAAATCAAGGTATTT,CALWDVQELGKKIKVF
TRGJP2,TRGV2,hyperexpanded,TGTGCCACCCATTCACGGAGGAGTAGTGATTGGATCAAGACGTTT,CATHSRRSSDWIKTF
TRGJP,TRGV9,large,TGTGCCTTGTGGGAGGTGATCCCCCATGGGGGAGAGTTGGGCAAAAAAATCAAGGTATTT,CALWEVIPHGGELGKKIKVF
TRGJP,TRGV9,hyperexpanded,TGTGCCTTGTGGGAGGTTCGGGGAGAGTTGGGCAAAAAAATCAAGGTATTT,CALWEVRGELGKKIKVF